A single sample is the source of the 22 T cell receptor beta chains below, sequenced in a study of identical twins. TCRdb re-called the 5' RACE reads with MiXCR, one entry per CDR3 protein. This sample has around 550,000 distinct CDR3 sequences, with roughly 15% found just once. These same records also appear under a second study, on yellow fever vaccine responses in identical twins.

Sequencing was carried out using CD4+ T cells sorted from blood. The receptors were sampled from a woman between 18 and 29 years old in good health.

This clonotype was seen repeatedly, ten times or more. The V and J genes are TRBV3-1 and TRBJ1-1; no firm D call. V dropped 0 bases and J dropped 1 base, with 6 bases sitting between them. CDR3 length: 14 amino acids. Germline V gene lookup returns CDR1 LGHDT and CDR2 YNNKEL (reference sequence). CDR3 protein: CASSQDQGNTEAFF. The CDR3 DNA reads TGTGCCAGCAGCCAAGATCAAGGGAACACTGAAGCTTTCTTT. Full variable domain (rest looked up from reference TRBV3-1 and TRBJ1-1): DTAVSQTPKYLVTQMGNDKSIKCEQNLGHDTMYWYKQDSKKFLKIMFSYNNKELIINETVPNRFSPKSPDKAHLNLHINSLELGDSAVYFCASSQDQGNTEAFFGQGTRLTVV.

This clonotype was seen only a few times. This chain's CDR3 is CATSRGSNQPQHF. The CDR3 DNA is TGTGCCACCAGCAGAGGTAGCAATCAGCCCCAGCATTTT. The chain employs TRBV15 and TRBJ1-5, with unresolved D. CDR3 length: 13 amino acids. Germline-derived CDR1 and CDR2 are LNHNV and YYDKDF (reference sequence). Deletions cut 1 base from V and 0 bases from J, with 1 base between.

This clonotype was counted a few times. The CDR3 sequence is CAITQGRNSPLHF. The CDR3 DNA reads as TGTGCCATCACCCAGGGAAGAAATTCACCCCTCCACTTT. V and J are TRBV10-3 and TRBJ1-6; D is possibly TRBD1 (5 bases). V was trimmed by 7 bases and J by 7 bases, leaving 11 bases between them. Germline V CDR1 and CDR2: ENHRY, SYGVKD. This CDR3 contains 13 residues.

Only a few counts were recorded for this clonotype. V is TRBV5-6 and J is TRBJ2-1, with TRBD1 identical over 8 bases. The junction had 11 bases not matched to a gene; V was cut back by 6 bases and J by 15 bases. In germline, CDR1 is SGHDT, CDR2 YYEEEE. The CDR3 contains 12 residues. The CDR3 loop reads CASISPGQVRFF. The CDR3 DNA sequence: TGTGCCAGCATTAGTCCGGGACAGGTCCGGTTCTTC.

V gene TRBV28 combines with J gene TRBJ1-1; D is unresolved. Germline V lookup: CDR1 MDHEN, CDR2 SYDVKM. V shed 2 bases and J shed 11 bases, with 12 bases lying between them. This CDR3 has 12 amino acids. CDR3 loop: CASSLGGKWAFF. The CDR3, as DNA: TGTGCCAGCAGTTTAGGCGGGAAGTGGGCTTTCTTT. The complete variable domain, with remaining parts taken from reference TRBV28 and TRBJ1-1, reads DVKVTQSSRYLVKRTGEKVFLECVQDMDHENMFWYRQDPGLGLRLIYFSYDVKMKEKGDIPEGYSVSREKKERFSLILESASTNQTSMYLCASSLGGKWAFFGQGTRLTVV.

The chain combines TRBV5-5 with TRBJ2-7; D remains unclear. With 6 bases removed from V and 3 bases from J, the gap between germline ends came to 1 base. Germline V lookup: CDR1 SGHKS, CDR2 YYEKEE (reference sequence). This CDR3 comprises 9 residues. The CDR3 region is CASIYEQYV. The CDR3 DNA follows: TGTGCCAGCATCTACGAGCAGTACGTC.

J is TRBJ2-6 and V is TRBV3-1; possible D gene TRBD2, 5 bases. V lost 0 bases and J lost 3, with 18 bases in between. Looked up from germline, CDR1 is LGHDT and CDR2 is YNNKEL (reference sequence). The CDR3 is 19 amino acids. DNA for the CDR3: TGTGCCAGCAGCCAAGATAACGGGGAACCCTGGGGTGGGGCCAACGTCCTGACTTTC. Translation gives CASSQDNGEPWGGANVLTF.

The chain links TRBV20-1 to TRBJ2-2; D remains unclear. CDR3 length: 11 residues. V dropped 1 base and J dropped 6 bases, with 3 bases sitting between them. Germline V lookup: CDR1 DFQATT, CDR2 SNEGSKA (reference sequence). The chain's CDR3 is CSARGAGELFF. In DNA, the CDR3 is TGCAGTGCTAGAGGGGCCGGGGAGCTGTTTTTT.

This clonotype has a handful of counts. The chain combines TRBV20-1 with TRBJ2-1; 7 bases agree with TRBD1. The CDR3 runs to 15 residues. Trimming at V came to 6 bases and at J to 10 bases, leaving 18 bases not matched to a gene. Germline CDR1 DFQATT, CDR2 SNEGSKA (reference sequence). The CDR3 here is CSAETGLGTSLEQFF. The DNA for the CDR3 is TGCAGTGCCGAGACAGGGTTAGGGACCAGTCTGGAGCAGTTCTTC.

This clonotype was seen a few times. J is TRBJ2-1 and V is TRBV12-5; unclear D gene. In germline, CDR1 is LGHNT, CDR2 FRNRAP. The CDR3 covers 13 residues. The V end was cut by 3 bases, the J end by 4 bases, with 7 bases between. The CDR3 region is CASGFTQYNEQFF. DNA of the CDR3: TGTGCTAGTGGTTTTACGCAGTACAATGAGCAGTTCTTC.

This rearrangement joins TRBV18 to TRBJ2-4; unclear D gene. The CDR3 runs to 17 residues. Between the trimmed V and J ends, which lost 3 bases and 0 bases, there was a span of 15 bases. Germline V lookup: CDR1 KGHSH, CDR2 LQKENI. CDR3 sequence: CASSPILQQVAKNIQYF. The CDR3, as DNA: TGTGCCAGCTCACCGATATTGCAGCAGGTAGCCAAAAACATTCAGTACTTC. The full variable domain, rest sourced from reference TRBV18 and TRBJ2-4, is NAGVMQNPRHLVRRRGQEARLRCSPMKGHSHVYWYRQLPEEGLKFMVYLQKENIIDESGMPKERFSAEFPKEGPSILRIQQVVRGDSAAYFCASSPILQQVAKNIQYFGAGTRLSVL.

This clonotype was counted at least ten times. This chain joins TRBV27 and TRBJ2-2, with D maybe TRBD1 (6 bases). Germline V gene lookup returns CDR1 MNHEY and CDR2 SMNVEV (reference sequence). V lost 2 bases to trimming and J lost 2 bases, with 9 bases between them. This CDR3 has 15 residues. The CDR3 DNA sequence: TGTGCCAGCAGTTTAGGGACACATAACACCGGGGAGCTGTTTTTT. This sequence encodes CASSLGTHNTGELFF.

V is TRBV10-2 and J is TRBJ2-2; TRBD1 matches 9 bases. The length of the CDR3 is 14 residues. J gave up 8 bases and V 7 bases, and 8 bases lay outside the gene matches. Per germline, CDR1 WSHSY and CDR2 SAAADI. The CDR3: CASNNRGLRGELFF. CDR3 coding DNA: TGCGCCAGCAACAACAGGGGGCTTAGGGGGGAGCTGTTTTTT.

The chain is built from TRBV27 and TRBJ2-2; TRBD2 agrees at 13 bases. Looked up from germline, CDR1 is MNHEY and CDR2 is SMNVEV (reference sequence). V was pared by 2 bases and J by 4 bases, with 7 bases of the junction left unmatched. The CDR3 covers 18 residues. The CDR3 sequence: CASSLIYGTSGVTGELFF. CDR3 sequence (DNA): TGTGCCAGCAGTTTAATATATGGGACTAGCGGGGTCACCGGGGAGCTGTTTTTT.

J is TRBJ1-1 and V is TRBV28; TRBD1 might be the D (5 bases). Per germline, CDR1 MDHEN and CDR2 SYDVKM. The V gene lost 6 bases and the J gene lost 0 bases, with 11 bases spanning the gap. The CDR3 is 14 amino acids. The CDR3 sequence: CASSPWGMNTEAFF. The CDR3 nucleotides are TGTGCCAGCAGCCCCTGGGGGATGAACACTGAAGCTTTCTTT.

This clonotype occurred a few times. This chain links TRBV29-1 with TRBJ1-1, with 10 positions matching TRBD1. Germline V lookup: CDR1 SQVTM, CDR2 ANQGSEA. J was trimmed by 4 bases and V by 5 bases; bases with no gene match: 7. This CDR3 region has 14 residues. The CDR3 here is CSVRRQGASTEAFF. Written as DNA, the CDR3 is TGCAGCGTTCGAAGACAGGGGGCGAGCACTGAAGCTTTCTTT.

The CDR3 coding sequence is TGTGCCAGCAGCCACGCGACTAGCGGGGTTACGGGAGATACGCAGTATTTT. Amino acids: CASSHATSGVTGDTQYF. This sequence joins TRBV3-1 and TRBJ2-3; 11 bases are a match to TRBD2. CDR3 size: 17 residues. The junction had 10 bases not matched to a gene; V was cut back by 3 bases and J by 5 bases. Germline values: CDR1 LGHDT, CDR2 YNNKEL (reference sequence).

The rearrangement joins TRBV28 to TRBJ2-7; TRBD1 matches at 7 bases. The germline V gene encodes CDR1 MDHEN and CDR2 SYDVKM. Trimming took 7 bases from V and 3 from J; bases not matched to a gene: 9. This CDR3 region has 14 residues. In DNA, the CDR3 is TGTGCCAGCAACCCCGGGACAGATGTCTACGAGCAGTACTTC. Translation gives CASNPGTDVYEQYF.

This clonotype was seen more than once but under ten times. The gene calls are TRBV7-8 and TRBJ2-1; D is possibly TRBD2 (7 bases). V shed 5 bases and J shed 0 bases, with 26 bases lying between them. The CDR3 runs 20 residues. The germline V gene encodes CDR1 SGHVS and CDR2 FQNEAQ. CDR3 in amino acids: CASSPHGRGLPGSSYNEQFF. Written as DNA, the CDR3 is TGTGCCAGCAGCCCCCATGGGCGGGGGCTACCAGGGAGCTCCTACAATGAGCAGTTCTTC.

The chain has TRBV6-1 and TRBJ2-7; 9 bases are a match to TRBD1. The CDR3 covers 13 residues. The germline gives CDR1 MNHNS, CDR2 SASEGT. Trimming cost V 11 bases and J 4 bases; bases outside gene matches: 9. CDR3 sequence reads: CACRGTGIYEQYF. The CDR3 bases are TGTGCCTGCCGCGGGACAGGGATTTACGAGCAGTACTTC.

This clonotype occurred a few times. The chain has TRBV18 and TRBJ2-3; tentatively, D is TRBD1 (5 bases). The CDR3 consists of 14 residues. Germline CDR1 and CDR2: KGHSH and LQKENI. Trimming took off 0 bases at V and 2 bases at J, with 6 bases between the two ends. CDR3 DNA: TGTGCCAGCTCACCACCAGGGGACACAGATACGCAGTATTTT. This codes for CASSPPGDTDTQYF.

The chain couples TRBV12-3 or TRBV12-4 to TRBJ2-7; perhaps TRBD2 as D (6 bases). V lost 6 bases and J 6 bases, leaving 9 bases between the germline ends. The CDR3 has 11 amino acids. The CDR3 coding sequence is TGTGCCAGCAGACTGGGAGGCGAGCAGTACTTC. Translation: CASRLGGEQYF.